These 16 T cell receptor beta chains originate from one sample sequenced in a study of blood T cell repertoires in COVID-19. Method: immunoSEQ multiplex PCR; TCRdb's copy keeps in-frame clones and lacks some. This table holds over 95,000 clones, roughly 89% found once. The sequencing input was peripheral blood. All receptors derive from a human donor with acute or convalescent COVID-19. The donor label of this sample is uncertain.

This sequence joins TRBV6-5 and TRBJ2-2, with 12 positions matching TRBD2. With V trimmed by 5 bases and J by 7 bases, 5 bases remained unmatched. Germline loops: CDR1 MNHEY, CDR2 SVGAGI. The CDR3 has 15 residues. CDR3 nucleotides: TGTGCCAGCAGTCCTAGCGGGGGGGCGGTCGGGGAGCTGTTTTTT. Amino acid sequence: CASSPSGGAVGELFF.

The gene calls are TRBV3-1 (or the pseudogene TRBV3-2) and TRBJ1-1; D call uncertain. CDR3 size: 14 residues. The germline gives CDR1 LGHDT, CDR2 YNNKEL (reference sequence). V shed 4 bases and J shed 6 bases, with 15 bases lying between them. The CDR3 region has the DNA TGTGCCAGCAGCCGGCGTTCATGGGCCCCTGAAGCTTTCTTT. Amino acid sequence: CASSRRSWAPEAFF.

The sample holds one count of this clone. DNA of the CDR3: TGTGCCAGCAGCTTAGATACAGGGTCTCTTGTGACCCAGTACTTC. This codes for CASSLDTGSLVTQYF. The chain uses TRBV7-9 and TRBJ2-5; maybe TRBD1 (6 bases). V was shortened by 1 base and J by 7 bases, with 16 bases between the two germline ends. There are 15 residues in the CDR3. CDR1 SEHNR and CDR2 FQNEAQ come from the germline V gene (reference sequence).

This sequence joins TRBV28 and TRBJ1-6; D unresolved. CDR3 length: 14 amino acids. Germline CDR1 reads MDHEN; CDR2 reads SYDVKM. The V gene lost 6 bases and the J gene lost 3 bases, with 9 bases spanning the gap. This chain's CDR3 is CASRFAVYNSPLHF. In nucleotides, the CDR3 is TGTGCCAGCAGGTTCGCAGTCTATAATTCACCCCTCCACTTT.

This clone was detected only a few times. The V gene is TRBV6-6, the J gene TRBJ1-2, with 11 bases aligning to TRBD1. Trimming took 7 bases from V and 4 from J; bases not matched to a gene: 8. The CDR3 contains 15 residues. Germline lookup yields CDR1 MNHNY and CDR2 SVGAGI (reference sequence). DNA for the CDR3: TGTGCCAGCATTCCCGGGACAGGGGGGATCTATGGCTACACCTTC. It is translated as CASIPGTGGIYGYTF.

The J gene is TRBJ1-1, the V gene TRBV5-5, with D hard to call. Germline CDR1 and CDR2: SGHKS and YYEKEE (reference sequence). The CDR3 runs 15 residues. Trimming removed 0 bases at V and 7 bases at J, with 16 bases between. The CDR3 loop reads CASSLAGLLPFEAFF. CDR3 DNA: TGTGCCAGCAGCTTGGCCGGACTTCTCCCCTTTGAAGCTTTCTTT.

The chain has TRBV5-4 and TRBJ1-1; 9 nucleotides line up with TRBD1. In germline, CDR1 is SGHNT, CDR2 YYREEE (reference sequence). This CDR3 has 16 amino acids. V dropped 4 bases and J dropped 0; count of bases not matched to a gene: 7. In DNA, the CDR3 is TGTGCCAGCAGCATATACAGGGGGCAGATGAACACTGAAGCTTTCTTT. This encodes CASSIYRGQMNTEAFF.

The chain uses TRBV6-5 and TRBJ2-7; 11 nucleotides align to TRBD2. This CDR3 contains 15 residues. V was clipped by 0 bases and J by 3 bases; unmatched bases: 1. Germline CDR1 reads MNHEY; CDR2 reads SVGAGI. CDR3 residues: CASSYSGTSGYEQYF. CDR3 nucleotide sequence: TGTGCCAGCAGTTACTCAGGGACTAGCGGCTACGAGCAGTACTTC.

The CDR3 DNA is TGTGCCAGCAGTTTTGGGACAGGGGGATCTAATTCACCCCTCCACTTT. Residues: CASSFGTGGSNSPLHF. The rearrangement joins TRBV6-5 to TRBJ1-6, with 11 bases matching TRBD1. Germline V gene data show CDR1 as MNHEY and CDR2 as SVGAGI. CDR3 length: 16 residues. V lost 4 bases, J lost 6 bases, and 5 bases stayed unmatched.

V is TRBV4-1 and J is TRBJ2-5; D possibly corresponds to TRBD1 (6 bases). The CDR3 consists of 16 residues. V lost 2 bases to trimming and J lost 2 bases, with 15 bases between them. Per the germline V gene, CDR1 is MGHRA and CDR2 is YSYEKL. DNA for the CDR3: TGCGCCAGCAGCCAATATGAGCAGGGGCAACAAGAGACCCAGTACTTC. Its translation: CASSQYEQGQQETQYF.

This chain uses TRBV11-2 with TRBJ2-1, with TRBD2 matching over 7 bases. In germline, CDR1 is SGHAT, CDR2 FQNNGV. This CDR3 is 15 amino acids long. Trimming at V came to 4 bases and at J to 0 bases, leaving 3 bases not matched to a gene. This CDR3 reads CASSSGTISYNEQFF. The CDR3 region has the DNA TGTGCCAGCAGCTCAGGGACTATCTCCTACAATGAGCAGTTCTTC.

The chain is built from TRBV28 and TRBJ2-1; D call uncertain. Germline V gene data show CDR1 as MDHEN and CDR2 as SYDVKM. This CDR3 region has 12 residues. V was clipped by 5 bases and J by 10 bases, with 12 bases between them. The CDR3 nucleotides read TGTGCCAGCAGTCCCCTTCTCGGGGAGCAGTTCTTC. It specifies CASSPLLGEQFF.

V and J are TRBV12-3 or TRBV12-4 and TRBJ1-1; D might be TRBD1 (5 bases). Deletions cut 7 bases from V and 0 bases from J, with 9 bases between. The CDR3 length is 13 residues. DNA of the CDR3: TGTGCCAGCACAGACAGCCTGAACACTGAAGCTTTCTTT. Its protein product is CASTDSLNTEAFF.

The chain couples TRBV10-3 to TRBJ1-4; 8 bases align to TRBD1. The germline V gene encodes CDR1 ENHRY and CDR2 SYGVKD. Trimming took 3 bases from V and 7 from J; bases not matched to a gene: 7. The CDR3 totals 15 residues. CDR3 coding DNA: TGTGCCATCAGTGACCCAGGGGGCTTTAGTGAAAAACTGTTTTTT. Its protein product is CAISDPGGFSEKLFF.

The V and J genes are TRBV30 and TRBJ1-2; possibly TRBD1 for D (6 bases). Germline CDR1 reads GTSNPN; CDR2 reads SVGIG (reference sequence). With 5 bases removed from V and 1 base from J, the gap between germline ends came to 26 bases. CDR3 length equals 18 residues. The CDR3 spells CAWGGGRGQGSNNYGYTF. CDR3 in DNA: TGTGCCTGGGGAGGGGGTAGGGGCCAGGGTTCGAATAACTATGGCTACACCTTC.

The rearrangement uses TRBV5-4 and TRBJ1-4; TRBD1 aligns across 9 bases. CDR3 length: 15 amino acids. Per the germline V gene, CDR1 is SGHNT and CDR2 is YYREEE (reference sequence). V shed 4 bases, J shed 3 bases, and the junction held 4 bases outside the gene matches. The CDR3 reads CASSRGQGANEKLFF. The CDR3 DNA reads as TGTGCCAGCAGCCGGGGACAGGGAGCTAATGAAAAACTGTTTTTT.